This TCR beta chain is from a study of OX40 agonist ivuxolimab in advanced cancers. In the study overall: Cohort: 82.7% men, mean age 60, aged about 23 to 79.

TCRdb's copy holds only in-frame clones and misses some; the assay was immunoSEQ multiplex PCR. There are 74,000 or so clones in the sample; around 84% occur only once, and around 2% lies in the top ten. In its sample, this clone was seen once. Its antigen is undetermined. The CDR3 contains 14 residues. Study-wide points: Antigen specificity of clonally expanded peripheral T cells was not established.

This sample comprised CD4+ or CD8+ T cells sorted from blood, obtained in a trial of the OX40 agonist ivuxolimab. This chain links TRBV21-1 with TRBJ2-1; whether TRBD2, the table's D call, matches the DNA was not checked. TRBV21-1 is a pseudogene segment. This receptor was identified in an adult with an advanced solid tumor such as melanoma, head and neck, liver or kidney cancer. In DNA form, the CDR3 reads TGTGCCAGCAGCGAGCGGGTCCCCTACAATGAGCAGTTCTTC. Amino acids: CASSERVPYNEQFF.